The TCR beta chain described here comes from a study of T cell responses to AZD1222 COVID-19 vaccine (dated by TCRdb to about 2021). Study-level background: AZD1222 recipients with second doses at about 4 weeks or about 12 weeks were pooled, because spike-specific TCR depth and breadth did not differ between schedules. Trial participants were enrolled by age into subgroups of 18-55, 56-69 and 70-plus years, and about 150, 27 and 61 TCR-sequenced participants, respectively, were included in these subgroups. TCR sequencing was performed for fewer than 250 trial participants, of whom roughly 200 were given two doses of AZD1222 and around 25 were given two doses of MenACWY control vaccine.

According to the germline V gene, CDR1 reads SGHRS and CDR2 reads YFSETQ. V ends up 6 bases short and J 0 bases short, with an unmatched junction base count of 7. There are 15 amino acids in the CDR3, from cysteine to phenylalanine inclusive. The CDR3 DNA has 45 bases and is translated from base 1. The full study reports these points: The 56-69-year group was small, and its depth increase did not reach significance, likely because of low power. No day 14 peak-response samples were available, so repertoires were characterized only after the peak T cell response. After two AZD1222 doses, both the breadth and the depth of spike-specific TCRs were significantly higher than at day 0 and than in MenACWY recipients. Vaccine-associated CD4 TCRs spanned the whole spike protein, with dominant responses in regions 160-218 and 743-854. Participants were mostly white British and included more females than males, and it was suggested by the authors that clonal diversity may have been underestimated. Conclusions about previously exposed vaccinees are limited because only a handful of AZD1222 recipients were SARS-CoV-2 seropositive at baseline. Nearly half of unique spike-specific TCRs reportedly recognized epitopes outside regions mutated in the B.1.351 and B.1.1.7 variants.

What the time point label conveys for this sample: baseline before first vaccination. The vaccinee samples were drawn from two UK trials, COV001 and COV002, one of which was a single-blind randomized controlled phase 2/3 trial testing AZD1222 (ChAdOx1 nCoV-19) in healthy adults. For TCRbeta chain sequencing, PBMC samples were collected from trial participants at day 0 and at day 28 after the second dose. The CDR3 regions of human TCRbeta chains were analyzed by immunosequencing. The original methods were these. Repertoire TCRs were matched against a reference library of SARS-CoV-2-specific TCRs generated with the MIRA antigen-specificity platform. Breadth was defined as the fraction of unique TCRs that were SARS-CoV-2-associated. Depth was defined as the fraction of total T cells that were SARS-CoV-2-associated. Each spike-specific TCR was assigned to its reactive spike region and to a CD4 or CD8 class using the MIRA data. Log10-transformed breadth and depth values were compared by one-way ANOVA with Sidak's multiple comparisons tests. What TCRdb holds here is the immuneACCESS table cut down to in-frame rearrangements. Part of the clones is not present; checked against another copy, under half of the missing clones reflect an unresolved V gene, and the others are unexplained. V and J calls and clone size follow that table, whereas D and trimming were derived from the DNA. The sample profile shows about 260,000 clones; over 90% of them were found once. The top ten clonotypes cover 0.5% to 0.7% of the sample.

As regards this clone: Its specific antigen is unknown. One base away there is no much larger clone; base qualities are not given.

The chain is made from TRBV5-1 and TRBJ2-3; TRBD2 matches 7 bases in the middle. This material consisted of peripheral blood, taken on day 0 of AZD1222 vaccination. This receptor was identified in an adult in good health. Here is the DNA: TGCGCCAGCATCCGTGGGGGGGTGAGCACAGATACGCAGTATTTT. Its protein product is CASIRGGVSTDTQYF.